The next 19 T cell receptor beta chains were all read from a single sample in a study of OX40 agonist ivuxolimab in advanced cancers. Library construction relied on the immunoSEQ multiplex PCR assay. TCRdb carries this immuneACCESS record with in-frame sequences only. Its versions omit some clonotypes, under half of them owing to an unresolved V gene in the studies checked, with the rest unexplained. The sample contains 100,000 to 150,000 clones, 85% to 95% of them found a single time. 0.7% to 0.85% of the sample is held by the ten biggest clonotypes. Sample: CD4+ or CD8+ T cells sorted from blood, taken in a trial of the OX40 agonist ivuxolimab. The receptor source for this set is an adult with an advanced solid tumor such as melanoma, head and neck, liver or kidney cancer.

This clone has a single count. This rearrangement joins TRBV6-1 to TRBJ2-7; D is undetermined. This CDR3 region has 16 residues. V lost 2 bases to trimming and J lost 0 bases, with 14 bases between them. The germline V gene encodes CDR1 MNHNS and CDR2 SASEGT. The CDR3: CASSERVGRDSYEQYF. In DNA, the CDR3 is TGTGCCAGCAGTGAAAGGGTTGGGCGAGACTCCTACGAGCAGTACTTC.

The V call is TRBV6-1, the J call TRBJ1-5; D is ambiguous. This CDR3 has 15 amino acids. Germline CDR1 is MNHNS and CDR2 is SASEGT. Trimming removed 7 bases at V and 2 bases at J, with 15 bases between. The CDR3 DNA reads TGTGCCAGCAATTGGGGAAATAAAGGCAATCAGCCCCAGCATTTT. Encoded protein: CASNWGNKGNQPQHF.

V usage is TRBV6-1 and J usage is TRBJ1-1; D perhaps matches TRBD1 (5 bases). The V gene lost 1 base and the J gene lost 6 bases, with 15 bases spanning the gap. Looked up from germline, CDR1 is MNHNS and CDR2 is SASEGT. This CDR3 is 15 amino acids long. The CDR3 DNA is TGTGCCAGCAGTGAAGGAGTCAGGGCCTTCGCTGAAGCTTTCTTT. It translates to CASSEGVRAFAEAFF.

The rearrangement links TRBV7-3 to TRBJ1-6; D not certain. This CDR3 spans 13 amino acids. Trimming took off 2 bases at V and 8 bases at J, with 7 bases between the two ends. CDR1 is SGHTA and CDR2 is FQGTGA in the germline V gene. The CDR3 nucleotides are TGTGCCAGCAGCTTAGCGTCCGATTCACCCCTCCACTTT. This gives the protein CASSLASDSPLHF.

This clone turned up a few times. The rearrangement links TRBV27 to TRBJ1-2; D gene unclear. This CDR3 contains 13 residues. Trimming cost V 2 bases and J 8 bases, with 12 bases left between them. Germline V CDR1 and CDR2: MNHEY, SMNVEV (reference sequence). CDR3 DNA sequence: TGTGCCAGCAGTTTAGGACGGGGTTGGGGCTACACCTTC. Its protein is CASSLGRGWGYTF.

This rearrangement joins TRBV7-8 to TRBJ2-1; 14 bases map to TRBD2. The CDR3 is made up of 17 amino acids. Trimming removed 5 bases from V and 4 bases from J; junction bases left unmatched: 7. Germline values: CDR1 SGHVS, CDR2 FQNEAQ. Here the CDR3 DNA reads TGTGCCAGCAGCCCACGGACTAGCGGGGGGTTATACAATGAGCAGTTCTTC. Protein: CASSPRTSGGLYNEQFF.

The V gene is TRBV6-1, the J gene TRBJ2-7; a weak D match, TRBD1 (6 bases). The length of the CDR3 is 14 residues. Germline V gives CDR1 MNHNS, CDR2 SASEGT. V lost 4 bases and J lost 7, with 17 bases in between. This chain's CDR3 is CASSAQGLREEQYF. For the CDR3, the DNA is TGTGCCAGCAGTGCCCAGGGGCTCAGGGAAGAGCAGTACTTC.

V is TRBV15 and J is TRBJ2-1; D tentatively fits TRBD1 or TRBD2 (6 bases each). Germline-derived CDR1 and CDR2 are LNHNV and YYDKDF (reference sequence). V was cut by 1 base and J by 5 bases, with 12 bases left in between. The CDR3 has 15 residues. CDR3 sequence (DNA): TGTGCCACCAGCAGAGGGGGGGCACAGAACAATGAGCAGTTCTTC. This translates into CATSRGGAQNNEQFF.

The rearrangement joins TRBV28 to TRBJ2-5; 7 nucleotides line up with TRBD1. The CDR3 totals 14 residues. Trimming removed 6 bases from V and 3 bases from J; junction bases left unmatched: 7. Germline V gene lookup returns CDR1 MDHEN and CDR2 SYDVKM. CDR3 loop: CASSRFDREETQYF. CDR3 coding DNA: TGTGCCAGCAGCCGATTCGACAGGGAAGAGACCCAGTACTTC.

The CDR3 sequence: CAGLTQGQGPETQYF. The CDR3 DNA is TGTGCCGGCCTAACGCAGGGACAGGGGCCAGAGACCCAGTACTTC. The genes are TRBV5-4 and TRBJ2-5; 10 bases match TRBD1. V shed 10 bases, J shed 4 bases, and the junction held 13 bases outside the gene matches. CDR3 length equals 15 residues. Looked up from germline, CDR1 is SGHNT and CDR2 is YYREEE (reference sequence).

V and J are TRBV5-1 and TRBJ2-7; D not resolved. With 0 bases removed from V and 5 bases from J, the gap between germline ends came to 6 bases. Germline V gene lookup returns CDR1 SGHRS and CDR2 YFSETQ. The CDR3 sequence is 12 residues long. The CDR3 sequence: CASSLEGHEQYF. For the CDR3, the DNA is TGCGCCAGCAGCTTGGAGGGCCACGAGCAGTACTTC.

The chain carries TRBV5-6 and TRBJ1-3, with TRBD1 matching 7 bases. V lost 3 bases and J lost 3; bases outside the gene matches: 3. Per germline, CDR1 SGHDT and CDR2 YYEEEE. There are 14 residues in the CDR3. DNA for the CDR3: TGTGCCAGCAGCTCTAGGGGGCATGGAAACACCATATATTTT. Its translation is CASSSRGHGNTIYF. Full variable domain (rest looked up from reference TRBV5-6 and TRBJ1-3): DAGVTQSPTHLIKTRGQQVTLRCSPKSGHDTVSWYQQALGQGPQFIFQYYEEEERQRGNFPDRFSGHQFPNYSSELNVNALLLGDSALYLCASSSRGHGNTIYFGEGSWLTVV.

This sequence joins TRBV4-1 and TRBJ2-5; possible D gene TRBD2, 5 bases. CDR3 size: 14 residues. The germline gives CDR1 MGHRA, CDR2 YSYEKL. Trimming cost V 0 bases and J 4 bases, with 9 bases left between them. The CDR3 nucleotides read TGCGCCAGCAGCCAAGAGGCGCGGGTAGAGACCCAGTACTTC. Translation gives CASSQEARVETQYF.

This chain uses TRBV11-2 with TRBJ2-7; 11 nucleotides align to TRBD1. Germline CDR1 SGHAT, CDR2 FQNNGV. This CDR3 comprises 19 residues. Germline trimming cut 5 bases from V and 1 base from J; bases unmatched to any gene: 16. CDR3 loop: CASSPWTGGDSVGSYEQYF. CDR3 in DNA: TGTGCCAGCAGCCCTTGGACAGGGGGCGATTCAGTAGGGTCCTACGAGCAGTACTTC.

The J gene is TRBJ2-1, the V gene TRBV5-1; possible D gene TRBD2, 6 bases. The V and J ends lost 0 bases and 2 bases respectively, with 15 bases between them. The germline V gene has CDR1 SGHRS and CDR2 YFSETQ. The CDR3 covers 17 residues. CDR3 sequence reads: CASSLDDQRAAYNEQFF. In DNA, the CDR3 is TGCGCCAGCAGCTTGGATGACCAGCGGGCGGCCTACAATGAGCAGTTCTTC.

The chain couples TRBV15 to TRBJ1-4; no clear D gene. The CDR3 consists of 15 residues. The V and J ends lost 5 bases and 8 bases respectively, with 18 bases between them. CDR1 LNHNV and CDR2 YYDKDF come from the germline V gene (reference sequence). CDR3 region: CATSLFRGPGEKLFF. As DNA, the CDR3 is TGTGCCACCAGCCTCTTTCGAGGGCCCGGGGAAAAACTGTTTTTT.

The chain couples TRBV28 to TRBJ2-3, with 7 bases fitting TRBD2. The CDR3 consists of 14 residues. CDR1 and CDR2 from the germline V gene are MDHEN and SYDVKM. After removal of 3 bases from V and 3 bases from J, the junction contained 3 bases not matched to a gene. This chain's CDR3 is CASSFGRETDTQYF. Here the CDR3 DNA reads TGTGCCAGCAGTTTTGGGAGGGAAACAGATACGCAGTATTTT.

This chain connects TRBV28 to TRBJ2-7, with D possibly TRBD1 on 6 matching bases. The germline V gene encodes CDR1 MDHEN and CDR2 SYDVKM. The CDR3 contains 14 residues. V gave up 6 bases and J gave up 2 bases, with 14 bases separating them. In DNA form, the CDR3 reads TGTGCCAGCAGCCCCCCGACAGGCACCTACGAGCAGTACTTC. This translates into CASSPPTGTYEQYF.

DNA of the CDR3: TGTGCCAGCAGTTCGACAGGGCGCGGTGTGTGGTATGGCTACACCTTC. It specifies CASSSTGRGVWYGYTF. The chain links TRBV27 to TRBJ1-2; TRBD1 matches 7 bases. CDR3 length equals 16 residues. Germline V gene data show CDR1 as MNHEY and CDR2 as SMNVEV (reference sequence). The trim removed 4 bases at V and 5 bases at J, leaving 13 bases unmatched.